The next 4 T cell receptor beta chains were all read from a single sample in a study of human T cells and chemical hapten exposure. As to time point: patch test 2, 6 weeks after DPC sensitization. Sample treatment: therapeutic diphenylcyclopropenone sensitization with weekly scalp DPC. One entry per CDR3 protein, called by TCRdb with MiXCR from the RACE reads. Of about 43,000 distinct CDR3 sequences listed, approximately 3.5% are singletons. Sample: whole blood, taken in connection with sensitization to the hapten diphenylcyclopropenone (DPC). All receptors come from a man aged 35 to 55 with alopecia areata. Some clones in this sample may be carry-over from other donors' samples.

This clonotype came up many times. V gene TRBV20-1 combines with J gene TRBJ2-7; the match to TRBD2 covers 8 bases. Germline lookup yields CDR1 DFQATT and CDR2 SNEGSKA (reference sequence). CDR3 length: 14 residues. With V trimmed by 0 bases and J by 7 bases, 8 bases remained unmatched. CDR3 sequence reads: CSARDPREGREQYF. The CDR3 DNA reads as TGCAGTGCTAGAGATCCCCGGGAGGGCCGGGAGCAGTACTTC.

This clonotype occurred many times. The chain uses TRBV2 and TRBJ2-7; D gene uncertain. V was shortened by 5 bases and J by 2 bases, with 10 bases between the two germline ends. Germline V gene sequence: CDR1 SNHLY, CDR2 FYNNEI. The CDR3 consists of 13 residues. CDR3 amino acids: CASSLSRAYEQYF. The CDR3 bases are TGTGCCAGCAGTCTTAGCAGAGCCTACGAGCAGTACTTC.

This clonotype was found many times. The chain is built from TRBV20-1 and TRBJ2-3; a possible D gene is TRBD1 (5 bases). V was pared by 6 bases and J by 3 bases, with 16 bases between. In germline, CDR1 is DFQATT, CDR2 SNEGSKA (reference sequence). The CDR3 runs to 14 residues. CDR3 sequence reads: CSAQKQVVTDTQYF. Written as DNA, the CDR3 is TGCAGTGCCCAAAAACAGGTTGTAACAGATACGCAGTATTTT.

This clonotype was detected ten times or more. The chain is built from TRBV20-1 and TRBJ2-3, with 7 bases aligning to TRBD2. The CDR3 consists of 17 residues. V lost 0 bases, J lost 1 base, and 10 bases stayed unmatched. Germline CDR1 DFQATT, CDR2 SNEGSKA (reference sequence). The CDR3 coding sequence is TGCAGTGCTAGAGAGTGGGGCGGGAGCGGAGGCACAGATACGCAGTATTTT. Its protein product is CSAREWGGSGGTDTQYF.